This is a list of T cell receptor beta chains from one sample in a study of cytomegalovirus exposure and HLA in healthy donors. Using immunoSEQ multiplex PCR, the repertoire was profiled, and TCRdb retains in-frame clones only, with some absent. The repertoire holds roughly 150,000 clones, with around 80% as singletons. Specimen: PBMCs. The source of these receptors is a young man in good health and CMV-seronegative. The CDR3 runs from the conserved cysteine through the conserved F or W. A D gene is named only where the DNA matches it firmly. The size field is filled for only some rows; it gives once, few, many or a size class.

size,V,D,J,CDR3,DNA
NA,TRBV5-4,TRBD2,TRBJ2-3,CASSLGGRTSGRKHTQYF,TGTGCCAGCAGCCTGGGGGGAAGGACTAGCGGGAGAAAACATACGCAGTATTTT
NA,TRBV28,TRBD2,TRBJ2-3,CASTPGRGATDTQYF,TGTGCCAGCACCCCTGGGAGGGGAGCGACAGATACGCAGTATTTT
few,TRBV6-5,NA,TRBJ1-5,CASSGAHNQPQHF,TGTGCCAGCAGTGGGGCCCACAATCAGCCCCAGCATTTT
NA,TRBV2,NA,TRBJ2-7,CASSGPTRGRFYEQYF,TGTGCCAGCAGCGGCCCCACGCGGGGGCGATTTTACGAGCAGTACTTC
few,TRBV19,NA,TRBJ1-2,CASNKDSRHYGYTF,TGTGCCAGTAATAAGGACAGTCGCCACTATGGCTACACCTTC
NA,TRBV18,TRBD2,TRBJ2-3,CASSPVELAASTDTQYF,TGTGCCAGCTCACCGGTAGAGCTAGCGGCTAGCACAGATACGCAGTATTTT
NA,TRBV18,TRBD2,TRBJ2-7,CASSPGLAGNSNSYEQYF,TGTGCCAGCTCACCAGGACTAGCGGGCAATTCGAACTCCTACGAGCAGTACTTC
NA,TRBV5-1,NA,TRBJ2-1,CASRVSGYNEQFF,TGCGCCAGCAGGGTTTCAGGCTACAATGAGCAGTTCTTC
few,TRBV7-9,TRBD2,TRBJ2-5,CASSLGTSGRAGIQETQYF,TGTGCCAGCAGCTTGGGGACTAGCGGGAGGGCCGGGATCCAAGAGACCCAGTACTTC
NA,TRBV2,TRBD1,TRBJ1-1,CASSDRTGSIRNTEAFF,TGTGCCAGCAGTGATCGGACAGGATCAATCCGGAACACTGAAGCTTTCTTT
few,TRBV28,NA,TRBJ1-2,CASEFPGQGYTF,TGTGCCAGCGAATTTCCAGGGCAGGGCTACACCTTC
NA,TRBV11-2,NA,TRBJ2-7,CASSLVMAFTRSYEQYF,TGTGCCAGCAGCTTAGTGATGGCCTTCACCCGATCCTACGAGCAGTACTTC
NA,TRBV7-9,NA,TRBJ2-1,CSSSLDEGTYNEQFF,TGTTCCAGCAGCTTAGATGAGGGGACTTACAATGAGCAGTTCTTC
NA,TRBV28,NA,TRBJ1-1,CASNPGKDFNTEAFF,TGTGCCAGCAACCCTGGGAAGGACTTCAACACTGAAGCTTTCTTT
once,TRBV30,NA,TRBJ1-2,CAWAPGQNYGYTF,TGTGCCTGGGCGCCCGGACAGAACTATGGCTACACCTTC
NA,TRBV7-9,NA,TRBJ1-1,CASSLVGGNTEAFF,TGTGCCAGCAGCTTAGTGGGGGGGAACACTGAAGCTTTCTTT
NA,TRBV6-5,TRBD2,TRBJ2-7,CASSYSAGAVYEQYF,TGTGCCAGCAGTTACTCAGCGGGAGCCGTCTACGAGCAGTACTTC
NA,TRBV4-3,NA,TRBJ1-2,CASSQARGARGGYTF,TGCGCCAGCAGCCAAGCCCGGGGGGCGCGCGGCGGCTACACCTTC
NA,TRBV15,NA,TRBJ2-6,CATSTRGSGANVLTF,TGTGCCACTAGCACCAGGGGATCTGGGGCCAACGTCCTGACTTTC
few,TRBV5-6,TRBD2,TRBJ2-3,CASSLATSGHTDTQYF,TGTGCCAGCAGCTTGGCGACTAGCGGGCACACAGATACGCAGTATTTT
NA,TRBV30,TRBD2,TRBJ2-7,CAWRGGEQYF,TGTGCCTGGAGGGGGGGGGAGCAGTACTTC
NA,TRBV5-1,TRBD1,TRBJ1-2,CASSYDRGGYEDYTF,TGCGCCAGCAGCTACGACAGGGGAGGCTATGAGGACTACACCTTC
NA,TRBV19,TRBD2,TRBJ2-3,CASSILAGVENTQYF,TGTGCCAGTAGTATACTAGCGGGAGTGGAAAATACGCAGTATTTT
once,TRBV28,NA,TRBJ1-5,CASSLSAGSGQPQHF,TGTGCCAGCAGTTTATCGGCAGGAAGCGGTCAGCCCCAGCATTTT
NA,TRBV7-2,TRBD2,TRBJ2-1,CASSEGLAVNEQFF,TGTGCCAGCAGCGAGGGACTAGCGGTAAATGAGCAGTTCTTC
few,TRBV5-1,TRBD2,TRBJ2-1,CASSWMGGSHYNEQFF,TGCGCCAGCAGCTGGATGGGGGGGAGCCATTACAATGAGCAGTTCTTC
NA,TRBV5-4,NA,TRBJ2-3,CASSFRGGTDTQYF,TGTGCCAGCAGCTTCAGGGGTGGCACAGATACGCAGTATTTT